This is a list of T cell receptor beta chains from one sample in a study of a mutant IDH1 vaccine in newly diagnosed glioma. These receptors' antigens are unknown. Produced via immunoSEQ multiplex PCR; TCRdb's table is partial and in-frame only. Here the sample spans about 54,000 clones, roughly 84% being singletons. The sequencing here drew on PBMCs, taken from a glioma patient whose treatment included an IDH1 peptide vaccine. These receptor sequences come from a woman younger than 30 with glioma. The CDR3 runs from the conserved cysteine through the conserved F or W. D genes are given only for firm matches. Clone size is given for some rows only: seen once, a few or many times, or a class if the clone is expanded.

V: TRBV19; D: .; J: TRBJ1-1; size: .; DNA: TGTGCCAGTACACAGCCCTACCCTAGGCTCAGGTGGACTGAAGCTTTCTTT; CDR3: CASTQPYPRLRWTEAFF
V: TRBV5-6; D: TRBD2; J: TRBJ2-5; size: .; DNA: TGTGCCAGCAGCTTGGTACTAGCGGGCCAAGAGACCCAGTACTTC; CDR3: CASSLVLAGQETQYF
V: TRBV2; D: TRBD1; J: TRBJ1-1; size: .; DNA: TGTGCCAGCACCCCGGACAGGGTCGGCACTGAAGCTTTCTTT; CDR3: CASTPDRVGTEAFF
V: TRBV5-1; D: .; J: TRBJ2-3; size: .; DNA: TGCGCCAGCAGCCCCTTGGGGCTAGCAGGCTCCACTAGCACAGATACGCAGTATTTT; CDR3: CASSPLGLAGSTSTDTQYF
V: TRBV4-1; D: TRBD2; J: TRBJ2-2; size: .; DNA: TGCGCCAGCAGCCAAGATCAAAAGCGGGGATTGGACACCGGGGAGCTGTTTTTT; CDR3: CASSQDQKRGLDTGELFF
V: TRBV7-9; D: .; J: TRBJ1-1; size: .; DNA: TGTGCCAGCAGCTTAGTTGGTGAGAACACTGAAGCTTTCTTT; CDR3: CASSLVGENTEAFF
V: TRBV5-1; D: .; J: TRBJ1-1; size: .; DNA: TGCGCCAGCATACCCCTGGTCCGAGTAGCTTTCTTT; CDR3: CASIPLVRVAFF
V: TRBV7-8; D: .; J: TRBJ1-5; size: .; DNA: TGTGCCAGCAGCTTAGCGCGGGGGGGCGGACTCAATCAGCCCCAGCATTTT; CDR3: CASSLARGGGLNQPQHF
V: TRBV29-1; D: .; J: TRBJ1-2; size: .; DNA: TGCAGCGTTGGGACATCGCCGGGAGGCTACACCTTC; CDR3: CSVGTSPGGYTF
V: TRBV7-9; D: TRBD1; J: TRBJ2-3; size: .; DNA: TGTGCCAGCAGCTTAGGTGGGACAGGCACAGATACGCAGTATTTT; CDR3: CASSLGGTGTDTQYF
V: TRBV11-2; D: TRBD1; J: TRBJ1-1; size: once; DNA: TGTGCCAGCAGCTTAGTTGGGACAGGGGGGACTGAAGCTTTCTTT; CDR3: CASSLVGTGGTEAFF
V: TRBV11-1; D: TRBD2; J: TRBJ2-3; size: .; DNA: TGTGCCAGCACCCCCACTTCCGGGGGGGCCAGGTGGGATACGCAGTATTTT; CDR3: CASTPTSGGARWDTQYF
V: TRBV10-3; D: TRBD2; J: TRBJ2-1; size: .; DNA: TGTGCCATCAGTGGACTAGCGGGAGGGTCCTACAATGAGCAGTTCTTC; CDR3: CAISGLAGGSYNEQFF
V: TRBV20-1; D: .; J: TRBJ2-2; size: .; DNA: TGCAGTGCGAGGGGAATCGGGGAGCTGTTTTTT; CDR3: CSARGIGELFF
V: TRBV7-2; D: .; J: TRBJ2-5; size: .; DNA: TGTGCCAGCAGCTTGGCGCTCGGGACCCGGCGAGGGACCCAGTACTTC; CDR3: CASSLALGTRRGTQYF
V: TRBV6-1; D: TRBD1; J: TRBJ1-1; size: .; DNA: TGTGCCAGCAGTGATAGAGGGGGCGGAAGGGAAGCTTTCTTT; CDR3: CASSDRGGGREAFF
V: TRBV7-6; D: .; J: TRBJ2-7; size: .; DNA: TGTGCCAGCAGCTCAATACTTTCCTACGAGCAGTACTTC; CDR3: CASSSILSYEQYF
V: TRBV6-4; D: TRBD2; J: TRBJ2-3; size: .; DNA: TGTGCCAGCAGCTCACGGGAGGCAGATACGCAGTATTTT; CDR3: CASSSREADTQYF
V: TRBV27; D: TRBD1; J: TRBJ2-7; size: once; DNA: TGTGCCAGCTCCAGATCGACAGGGGCCTACGAGCAGTACTTC; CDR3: CASSRSTGAYEQYF
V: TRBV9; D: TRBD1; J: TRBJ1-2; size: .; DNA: TGTGCCAGCAGCGGGACAGGGCTATTTAGAGGCTACACCTTC; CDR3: CASSGTGLFRGYTF
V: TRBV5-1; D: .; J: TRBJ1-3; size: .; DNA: TGCGCCAGCAGCCAGGACCAAGGCACCATATATTTT; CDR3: CASSQDQGTIYF
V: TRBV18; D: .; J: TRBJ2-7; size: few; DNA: TGTGCCAGCTCACAGGGACACGGCTACGAGCAGTACTTC; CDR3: CASSQGHGYEQYF
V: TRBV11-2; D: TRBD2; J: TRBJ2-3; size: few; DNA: TGTGCCAGCAATTCGGGGGGGGATACGCAGTATTTT; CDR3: CASNSGGDTQYF
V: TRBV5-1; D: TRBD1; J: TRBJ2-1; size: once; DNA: TGCGCCAGCAGCTTGCCTAAGGGGACAGGGAGGAATGAGCAGTTCTTC; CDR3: CASSLPKGTGRNEQFF
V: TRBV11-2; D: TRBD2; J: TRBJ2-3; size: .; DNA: TGTGCCAGCAGCCTCAGGGGGGTAGCGGGGGGGGCTGGCACAGATACGCAGTATTTT; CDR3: CASSLRGVAGGAGTDTQYF
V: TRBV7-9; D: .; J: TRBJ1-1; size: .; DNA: TGTGCCAGCCTCTTTGGGGCCAGGGGAGGGACTGAAGCTTTCTTT; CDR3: CASLFGARGGTEAFF
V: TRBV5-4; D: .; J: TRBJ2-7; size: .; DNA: TGTGCCAGCAGCTTGGCCTCCTCGCGGGGTGACTACGAGCAGTACTTC; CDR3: CASSLASSRGDYEQYF
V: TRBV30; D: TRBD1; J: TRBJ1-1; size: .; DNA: TGTGCCTGGAGGGTCTCAGGGGGCACTGAAGCTTTCTTT; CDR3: CAWRVSGGTEAFF
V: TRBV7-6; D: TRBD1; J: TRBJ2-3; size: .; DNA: TGTGCCAGCAGCCCCCCCTGGGACAGCTCCACAGATACGCAGTATTTT; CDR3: CASSPPWDSSTDTQYF
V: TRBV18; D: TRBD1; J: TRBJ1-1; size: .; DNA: TGTGCCAGCTCAGAAACGGGACAGGTCAACACTGAAGCTTTCTTT; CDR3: CASSETGQVNTEAFF
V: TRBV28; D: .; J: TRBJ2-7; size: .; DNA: TGTGCCAGCAGTGCAGGATTCGGCGAGCAGTACTTC; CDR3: CASSAGFGEQYF
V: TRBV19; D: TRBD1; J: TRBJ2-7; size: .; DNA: TGTGCCAGTAGTGGGACAGATCTCGGCGAGCAGTACTTC; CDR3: CASSGTDLGEQYF
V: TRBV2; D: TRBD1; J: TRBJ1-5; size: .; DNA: TGTGCCAGCAGGGACAGGGGCCCTAGCAATCAGCCCCAGCATTTT; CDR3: CASRDRGPSNQPQHF
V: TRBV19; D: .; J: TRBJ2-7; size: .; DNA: TGTGCCAGTAGTGCCGCACTATCCGCCTACGAGCAGTACTTC; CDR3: CASSAALSAYEQYF
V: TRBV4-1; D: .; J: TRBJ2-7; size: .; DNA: TGCGCCAGCAGCCACGTGCGGGGGCCTTCGAACGAGCAGTACTTC; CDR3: CASSHVRGPSNEQYF
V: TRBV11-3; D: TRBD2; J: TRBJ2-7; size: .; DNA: TGTGCCAGCAGCCCGTGGACTAGCGGGGGGCCCGAGCAGTACTTC; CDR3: CASSPWTSGGPEQYF
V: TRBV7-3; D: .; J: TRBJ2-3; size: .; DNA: TGTGCCAGCAGCTTAAGGATGGCGCGGCTGGGAGATACGCAGTATTTT; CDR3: CASSLRMARLGDTQYF
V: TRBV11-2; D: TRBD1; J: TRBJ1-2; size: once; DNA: TGTGCCAGCAGCTCACTACAGGGGCCGTACGCTGGGGATGGCTACACCTTC; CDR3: CASSSLQGPYAGDGYTF
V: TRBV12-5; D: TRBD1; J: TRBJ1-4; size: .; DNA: TGTGCTAGTGGTTTGGTACCAGGGGGGTATGAAAAACTGTTTTTT; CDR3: CASGLVPGGYEKLFF
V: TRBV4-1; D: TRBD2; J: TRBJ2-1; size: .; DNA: TGCGCCAGCAGCCTGGCGGGAGCGTATGAGCAGTTCTTC; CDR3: CASSLAGAYEQFF
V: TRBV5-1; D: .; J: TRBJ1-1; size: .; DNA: TGCGCCAGCAGCCCATCTCCGGGTAAGAACACTGAAGCTTTCTTT; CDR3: CASSPSPGKNTEAFF
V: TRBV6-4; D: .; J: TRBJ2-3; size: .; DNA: TGTGCCAGCGGTGACAGCCTAGGGGATACGCAGTATTTT; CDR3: CASGDSLGDTQYF
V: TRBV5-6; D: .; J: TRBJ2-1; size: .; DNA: TGTGCCAGCAGCTTAAAGACCCCTTTGAATGAGCAGTTCTTC; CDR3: CASSLKTPLNEQFF
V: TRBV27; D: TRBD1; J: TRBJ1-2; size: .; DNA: TGTGCCAGTCGTACGGCCGTGAGTGGGGACAGGGCCCTGGGCTACACCTTC; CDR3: CASRTAVSGDRALGYTF
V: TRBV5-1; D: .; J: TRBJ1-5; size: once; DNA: TGCGCCAGCAGCTTGGGATGGGGGGGGAATCAGCCCCAGCATTTT; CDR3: CASSLGWGGNQPQHF
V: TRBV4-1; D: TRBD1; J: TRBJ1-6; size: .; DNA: TGCGCCAGCAGCCAAGAACGCCCTCGGGGCAGGGGGAGAGGGACGCGTAATTCACCCCTCCACTTT; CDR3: CASSQERPRGRGRGTRNSPLHF
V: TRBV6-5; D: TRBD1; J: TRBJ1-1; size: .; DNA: TGTGCCAGCAAGCGGACAGGGATGAACACTGAAGCTTTCTTT; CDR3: CASKRTGMNTEAFF
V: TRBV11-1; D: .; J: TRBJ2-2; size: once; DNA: TGTGCCAGCAGCCCCAGGCGGGCCGGGGAGCTGTTTTTT; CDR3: CASSPRRAGELFF